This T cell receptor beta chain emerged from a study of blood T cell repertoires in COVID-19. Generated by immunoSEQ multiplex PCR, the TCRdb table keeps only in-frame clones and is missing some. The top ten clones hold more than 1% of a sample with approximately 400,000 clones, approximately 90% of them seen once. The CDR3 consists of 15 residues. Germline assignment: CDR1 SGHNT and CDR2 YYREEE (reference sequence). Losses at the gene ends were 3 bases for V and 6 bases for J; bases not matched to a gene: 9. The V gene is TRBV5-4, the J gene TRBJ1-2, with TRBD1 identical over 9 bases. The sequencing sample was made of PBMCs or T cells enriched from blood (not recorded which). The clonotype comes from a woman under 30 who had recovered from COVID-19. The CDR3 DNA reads TGTGCCAGCAGCTATCAGGGACAGGGAGGGGATGGCTACACCTTC. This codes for CASSYQGQGGDGYTF.